These 10 T cell receptor beta chains originate from one sample sequenced in a study of CXCR3-negative and CXCR3-positive naive CD8 T cells. Findings and limits, study-wide: Hydrophobicity was higher for TRB CDR3s found in CXCR3-positive naive cells than in CXCR3-negative naive cells.

Their antigens remain unidentified. 5' RACE that incorporated UMI labels was used to prepare the TRB cDNA libraries. After re-calling the 5' RACE reads, TCRdb lists one entry per CDR3 protein, DNA absent. Recorded for this sample: around 63,000 distinct CDR3 sequences. The sample was naive CXCR3+ CD8+ T cells from blood. The sample's subset: CD45RO-CCR7+CD27+CD95- naive CD8+ T cells expressing CXCR3 (TNR3+). The source is a human donor in good health. Some clones in this sample may be carry-over from other donors' samples.

The CDR3 loop reads CASSVPGQGARGYTF. V and J are TRBV9 and TRBJ1-2; TCRdb selects TRBD1, and the lack of DNA leaves this call unchecked. This CDR3 spans 15 amino acids. CDR1 and CDR2 from the germline V gene are SGDLS and YYNGEE.

The chain uses TRBV25-1 and TRBJ1-1. Per germline, CDR1 MGHDK and CDR2 SYGVNS. This CDR3 has 15 amino acids. The CDR3 region is CASSARDQTNTEAFF.

V usage is TRBV29-1 and J usage is TRBJ2-2; TCRdb's assignment of TRBD1 cannot be checked, as there is no DNA. The CDR3 covers 15 residues. CDR1 SQVTM and CDR2 ANQGSEA come from the germline V gene. CDR3: CSVVETGPNTGELFF.

The chain combines TRBV7-2 with TRBJ2-1; no DNA is available, so the TRBD1 call from TCRdb remains unchecked. This CDR3 contains 17 residues. Per germline, CDR1 SGHTA and CDR2 FQGNSA. The CDR3 is CASSSLVGTGPYNEQFF.

The CDR3 loop is CSAGGEGAQSWTGELFF. The J gene is TRBJ2-2, the V gene TRBV29-1; TCRdb picks TRBD1, but there is no DNA to check that call. CDR3 length: 17 amino acids. Germline CDR1 SQVTM, CDR2 ANQGSEA.

V and J are TRBV7-8 and TRBJ2-5; lacking DNA, the TRBD2 call made by TCRdb goes unchecked. This CDR3 is built from 16 residues. CDR1 and CDR2 from the germline V gene are SGHVS and FQNEAQ. The CDR3 region is CASSEHAVAGIETQYF.

The chain recombines TRBV29-1 with TRBJ1-2; without DNA, the TCRdb call of TRBD1 cannot be checked. The CDR3 has 12 amino acids. Per the germline V gene, CDR1 is SQVTM and CDR2 is ANQGSEA. The CDR3 sequence: CSAATDNYGYTF.

The chain uses TRBV20-1 and TRBJ2-1; the TCRdb call, TRBD1, lacks DNA for checking. This CDR3 is 12 amino acids long. Germline V gives CDR1 DFQATT, CDR2 SNEGSKA (reference sequence). CDR3 sequence: CSAPGTGTFRFF.

The genes are TRBV14 and TRBJ2-3; TCRdb names TRBD2, which stays unverified in the absence of DNA. Germline CDR1 SGHDN, CDR2 FVKESK. CDR3 length equals 17 residues. CDR3 sequence reads: CASSQDRLAGGTDTQYF. Filled out from reference TRBV14 and TRBJ2-3, the complete variable domain reads EAGVTQFPSHSVIEKGQTVTLRCDPISGHDNLYWYRRVMGKEIKFLLHFVKESKQDESGMPNNRFLAERTGGTYSTLKVQPAELEDSGVYFCASSQDRLAGGTDTQYFGPGTRLTVL.

The CDR3 protein is CASSPARGARSTDTQYF. This chain links TRBV7-9 with TRBJ2-3; the TCRdb call, TRBD1, lacks DNA for checking. This CDR3 spans 17 amino acids. Germline values: CDR1 SEHNR, CDR2 FQNEAQ (reference sequence).